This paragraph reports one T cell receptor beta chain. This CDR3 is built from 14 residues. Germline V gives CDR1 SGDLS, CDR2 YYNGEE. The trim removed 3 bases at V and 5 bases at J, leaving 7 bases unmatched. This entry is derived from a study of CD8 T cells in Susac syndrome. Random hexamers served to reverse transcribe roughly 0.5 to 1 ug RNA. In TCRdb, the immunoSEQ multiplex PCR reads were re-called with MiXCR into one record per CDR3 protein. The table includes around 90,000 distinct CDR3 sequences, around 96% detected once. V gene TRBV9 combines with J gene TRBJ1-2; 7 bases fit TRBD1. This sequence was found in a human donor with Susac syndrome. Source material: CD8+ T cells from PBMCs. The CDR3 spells CASSENRGSYGYTF. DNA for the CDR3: TGTGCCAGCAGCGAAAACAGGGGAAGTTATGGCTACACCTTC.